Below, 23 T cell receptor beta chains from the same sample are listed, as sequenced in a study of T cells after yellow fever vaccination. MiXCR, run by TCRdb on the 5' RACE reads, gives a single entry per CDR3 protein. Of about 400,000 distinct CDR3 sequences in the sample, more than 5.5% were seen once. The sequencing used PBMCs, collected 5 days after the yellow fever booster vaccination. These receptor sequences come from a man between 25 and 39 years old who received the YFV17D yellow fever vaccine.

CDR3 nucleotides: TGCAGTGCTCCTGGACCCGCGGCGACCCAGTACTTC. Encoded protein: CSAPGPAATQYF. The gene calls are TRBV20-1 and TRBJ2-5; D call uncertain. V lost 5 bases and J 7 bases, leaving 14 bases between the germline ends. The germline V gene encodes CDR1 DFQATT and CDR2 SNEGSKA (reference sequence). CDR3 length equals 12 residues.

J is TRBJ2-1 and V is TRBV3-1; tentative D call: TRBD2 (7 bases). CDR3 length: 14 residues. Trimming cost V 3 bases and J 15 bases, with 21 bases left between them. Germline CDR1 and CDR2: LGHDT and YNNKEL (reference sequence). The CDR3 nucleotides are TGTGCCAGCAGCCACCGGACGGTTTACGGGGGGCCGTTCTTC. Amino acids: CASSHRTVYGGPFF.

In this sample, this clonotype turned up many times. The CDR3: CASSPTSPRTDTQYF. CDR3 bases: TGTGCCAGCAGTCCAACATCGCCGAGGACAGATACGCAGTATTTT. The chain links TRBV27 to TRBJ2-3; D is unresolved. The CDR3 extends over 15 amino acids. From germline, CDR1 is MNHEY and CDR2 SMNVEV (reference sequence). V shed 5 bases and J shed 3 bases, with 15 bases lying between them.

As regards this clonotype: A much bigger clone sits one base away, suggesting this may be a read error. The rearrangement joins TRBV29-1 to TRBJ1-1, with D possibly TRBD1 on 5 matching bases. V was trimmed by 5 bases and J by 1 base, leaving 11 bases between them. The CDR3 is made up of 13 amino acids. Germline loops: CDR1 SQVTM, CDR2 ANQGSEA. The CDR3 region has the DNA TGCAGCGTTACGAACAGGTCGAACACTGAAGCTTTCTTT. Its translation: CSVTNRSNTEAFF.

The rearrangement uses TRBV12-3 or TRBV12-4 and TRBJ2-1, with D possibly TRBD1 on 5 matching bases. V was pared by 7 bases and J by 10 bases, with 11 bases between. The length of the CDR3 is 11 residues. The CDR3 DNA is TGTGCCAGCACCCCCCGGACAGAGCAGTTCTTC. It is translated as CASTPRTEQFF.

This clonotype was found many times. This chain connects TRBV20-1 to TRBJ2-7, with 7 bases aligning to TRBD1. The CDR3 contains 13 residues. V trimming: 3 bases; J trimming: 5 bases; junction bases outside the gene matches: 7. Germline-derived CDR1 and CDR2 are DFQATT and SNEGSKA (reference sequence). As DNA, the CDR3 is TGCAGTGCTAGGCCCACAGGGGCCGACGAGCAGTACTTC. Amino acids: CSARPTGADEQYF.

V gene TRBV4-3 combines with J gene TRBJ1-2, with D possibly TRBD1 on 6 matching bases. CDR3 length: 15 amino acids. Trimming removed 1 base at V and 7 bases at J, with 16 bases between. The V gene's germline CDR1 is LGHNA and CDR2 YSLEER. The CDR3 bases are TGCGCCAGCAGCCAAGGGGACACAGGAGGTAGTGGCTACACCTTC. Protein product: CASSQGDTGGSGYTF.

The sample holds many counts of this clonotype. The V and J genes are TRBV9 and TRBJ2-1; D might be TRBD1 or TRBD2, each matching 5 bases. CDR3 length: 15 residues. The germline gives CDR1 SGDLS, CDR2 YYNGEE. V lost 0 bases and J 0 bases, leaving 7 bases between the germline ends. CDR3 sequence reads: CASSVGGDSYNEQFF. The CDR3 DNA reads as TGTGCCAGCAGCGTAGGAGGGGACTCCTACAATGAGCAGTTCTTC.

The sample holds many counts of this clonotype. CDR3 amino acids: CSATKGENTEAFF. DNA of the CDR3: TGCAGTGCCACCAAGGGGGAGAACACTGAAGCTTTCTTT. The chain joins TRBV20-1 to TRBJ1-1, with D possibly matching TRBD1 (6 bases). There are 13 residues in the CDR3. The germline V gene has CDR1 DFQATT and CDR2 SNEGSKA (reference sequence). V lost 6 bases to trimming and J lost 1 base, with 12 bases between them.

This clonotype has just a few counts. The chain combines TRBV5-1 with TRBJ2-1; TRBD2 agrees at 10 bases. Germline lookup yields CDR1 SGHRS and CDR2 YFSETQ. V shed 3 bases, J shed 7 bases, and the junction held 4 bases outside the gene matches. This CDR3 contains 14 residues. CDR3 sequence reads: CASSYGLAENEQFF. CDR3 nucleotides: TGCGCCAGCAGCTACGGACTAGCGGAGAATGAGCAGTTCTTC.

This clonotype was observed a few times. J is TRBJ2-7 and V is TRBV20-1; TRBD2 aligns across 10 bases. CDR1 DFQATT and CDR2 SNEGSKA come from the germline V gene (reference sequence). With 4 bases clipped from V and 5 bases from J, the junction kept 2 bases outside the gene matches. This CDR3 has 12 residues. Written as DNA, the CDR3 is TGCAGTGCTAAGCGGGGGGGCGACGAGCAGTACTTC. As protein: CSAKRGGDEQYF.

The rearrangement uses TRBV29-1 and TRBJ2-7; D remains unclear. This CDR3 has 13 amino acids. Germline values: CDR1 SQVTM, CDR2 ANQGSEA. The V gene lost 5 bases and the J gene lost 5 bases, with 16 bases spanning the gap. In nucleotides, the CDR3 is TGCAGCGTTTCAAGATGGGATGGTAACGAGCAGTACTTC. As protein: CSVSRWDGNEQYF.

This clonotype was seen ten or more times. The chain couples TRBV7-7 to TRBJ2-1; 12 bases map to TRBD1. CDR3 length equals 14 residues. CDR1 is SSHAT and CDR2 is FNYEAQ in the germline V gene (reference sequence). The J segment lost 11 bases and the V segment lost 5 bases, leaving 7 bases of the junction unmatched. The CDR3 protein is CASSQKGQGAQQFF. Written as DNA, the CDR3 is TGTGCCAGCAGCCAGAAGGGACAGGGGGCTCAGCAGTTCTTC.

The V and J genes are TRBV4-2 and TRBJ2-1; possibly TRBD2 for D (6 bases). V lost 5 bases to trimming and J lost 4 bases, with 18 bases between them. Germline values: CDR1 LGHNA, CDR2 YNFKEQ. The CDR3 totals 16 residues. The CDR3 region is CASSDRREAKYNEQFF. The CDR3 DNA reads TGTGCCAGCAGCGATAGGAGGGAGGCTAAGTACAATGAGCAGTTCTTC.

This chain links TRBV5-1 with TRBJ2-4, with 10 bases matching TRBD2. The CDR3 sequence is 17 residues long. Germline lookup yields CDR1 SGHRS and CDR2 YFSETQ. Losses at the gene ends were 0 bases for V and 8 bases for J; bases not matched to a gene: 11. DNA for the CDR3: TGCGCCAGCAGCTTGGCCGGGACTAGCGTCATGGGGGACATTCAGTACTTC. This codes for CASSLAGTSVMGDIQYF.

As concerns this clonotype: Its ends do not fully match the called genes, so a read error is possible. The chain couples TRBV4-3 to TRBJ2-7; 10 nucleotides align to TRBD2. The CDR3 loop spans 15 amino acids. Germline V CDR1 and CDR2: LGHNA, YSLEER. The CDR3: CASSQTGLAGDEQNF. CDR3 coding DNA: TGCGCCAGCAGCCAAACGGGGCTAGCGGGAGACGAGCAGAACTTC.

In this sample, this clonotype turned up a few times. The chain couples TRBV6-5 to TRBJ2-6; TRBD1 or TRBD2 may be the D gene (6 bases each). Germline V gene sequence: CDR1 MNHEY, CDR2 SVGAGI. This CDR3 region has 15 residues. V was clipped by 6 bases and J by 4 bases, with 13 bases between them. The CDR3 region is CASRYGGSGANVLTF. The CDR3 DNA follows: TGTGCCAGCAGATACGGGGGCTCCGGGGCCAACGTCCTGACTTTC.

This clonotype was seen at least ten times. The rearrangement links TRBV6-2 or TRBV6-3 to TRBJ1-1; a weak D match, TRBD1 (5 bases). CDR1 is MNHEY, CDR2 SVGEGT, per germline. This CDR3 comprises 17 residues. The V and J ends lost 3 bases and 1 base respectively, with 18 bases between them. The CDR3 here is CASSYTGGAYKNTEAFF. CDR3 in DNA: TGTGCCAGCAGTTATACGGGGGGTGCATACAAGAACACTGAAGCTTTCTTT.

This clonotype was picked up many times. The J gene is TRBJ2-1, the V gene TRBV4-2, with 10 bases identical to TRBD2. The germline V gene encodes CDR1 LGHNA and CDR2 YNFKEQ. The CDR3 consists of 17 residues. The V and J ends lost 1 base and 8 bases, in that order; junction bases with no gene match: 11. This CDR3 is CASSQVPSGSYGDEQFF. The CDR3 region has the DNA TGTGCCAGCAGCCAAGTCCCTAGCGGGAGCTACGGCGATGAGCAGTTCTTC.

In this sample, this clonotype turned up many times. The chain uses TRBV11-2 and TRBJ2-3; tentatively, D is TRBD1 or TRBD2 (5 bases each). The CDR3 runs 17 residues. Between the trimmed V and J ends, which lost 3 bases and 8 bases, there was a span of 24 bases. Germline lookup yields CDR1 SGHAT and CDR2 FQNNGV. The DNA of the CDR3 is TGTGCCAGCAGCTTGACCTGGGCGGGTTCTCCCCAGGGTACGCAGTATTTT. Translated: CASSLTWAGSPQGTQYF. Complete variable domain (other parts from reference TRBV11-2 and TRBJ2-3): EAGVAQSPRYKIIEKRQSVAFWCNPISGHATLYWYQQILGQGPKLLIQFQNNGVVDDSQLPKDRFSAERLKGVDSTLKIQPAKLEDSAVYLCASSLTWAGSPQGTQYFGPGTRLTVL.

A remark on this clonotype: A read error may produce the germline difference seen at one junction end. This chain uses TRBV7-2 with TRBJ2-3, with D possibly matching TRBD2 (5 bases). The CDR3 covers 11 residues. From germline, CDR1 is SGHTA and CDR2 FQGNSA. CDR3 DNA: TGTGCCACCAGCTCAGGACTGATGCAGTATTTT. Protein product: CATSSGLMQYF.

At least ten counts were recorded for this clonotype. V and J are TRBV5-1 and TRBJ2-3; TRBD2 aligns across 10 bases. The junction had 2 bases not matched to a gene; V was cut back by 2 bases and J by 2 bases. Germline CDR1 SGHRS, CDR2 YFSETQ. The CDR3 totals 15 residues. CDR3 residues: CASSLLAGLTDTQYF. The CDR3 DNA sequence: TGCGCCAGCAGCTTACTAGCGGGGCTCACAGATACGCAGTATTTT.

The chain joins TRBV10-2 to TRBJ2-1; TRBD1 might be the D (5 bases). V lost 3 bases and J lost 9, with 12 bases in between. CDR1 and CDR2 (germline): WSHSY, SAAADI. The CDR3 extends over 13 amino acids. CDR3 sequence: CASSERGSSEQFF. The CDR3 DNA reads TGCGCCAGCAGTGAAAGGGGTAGTAGTGAGCAGTTCTTC.